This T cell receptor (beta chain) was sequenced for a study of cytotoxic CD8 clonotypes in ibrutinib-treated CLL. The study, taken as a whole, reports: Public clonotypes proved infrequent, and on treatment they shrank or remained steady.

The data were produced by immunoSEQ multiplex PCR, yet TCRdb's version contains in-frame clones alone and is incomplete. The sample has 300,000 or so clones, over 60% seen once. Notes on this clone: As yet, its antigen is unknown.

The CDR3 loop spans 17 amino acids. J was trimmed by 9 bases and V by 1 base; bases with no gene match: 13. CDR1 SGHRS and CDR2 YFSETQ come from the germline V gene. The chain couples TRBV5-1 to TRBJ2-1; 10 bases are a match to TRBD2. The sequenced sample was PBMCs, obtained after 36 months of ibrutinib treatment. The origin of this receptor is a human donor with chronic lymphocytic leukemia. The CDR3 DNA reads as TGCGCCAGCAGCTTGTTCGCTAGCGGGAGTACGGGTCTTGAGCAGTTCTTC. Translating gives CASSLFASGSTGLEQFF. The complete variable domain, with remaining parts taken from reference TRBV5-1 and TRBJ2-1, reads KAGVTQTPRYLIKTRGQQVTLSCSPISGHRSVSWYQQTPGQGLQFLFEYFSETQRNKGNFPGRFSGRQFSNSRSEMNVSTLELGDSALYLCASSLFASGSTGLEQFFGPGTRLTVL.